The 21 T cell receptor beta chains below come from one sample, sequenced in a study of memory B cells and T cells in multiple sclerosis. CFSE-dim autoproliferating and CFSE-high non-proliferating T cells from unstimulated culture were sequenced separately. Pooled replicate wells came from around 50 million CFSE-labeled PBMCs cultured around seven days without stimulus. Only in-frame clones appear in the TCRdb table, and some are missing; sequencing was by immunoSEQ multiplex PCR. This repertoire shows about 42,000 clones, over 70% found once; its top ten account for about 1.1%. Their recognized antigens are unknown. Sequencing was performed on PBMCs from blood kept in culture. The receptors here all came from a human donor with multiple sclerosis.

Turning to this clone: A junction boundary mismatches the germline segment, possibly from a read error. The rearrangement joins TRBV7-7 to TRBJ2-2; D gene ambiguous. The CDR3 covers 15 residues. The germline V gene encodes CDR1 SSHAT and CDR2 FNYEAQ (reference sequence). The CDR3 protein is CASSLGMTVTGELFF. The DNA for the CDR3 is TGTGCTAGCAGCTTAGGCATGACGGTCACCGGGGAGCTGTTTTTT.

The chain has TRBV6-5 and TRBJ2-5; no definite D call. The germline CDR1 and CDR2 sequences are MNHEY and SVGAGI. The CDR3 extends over 13 amino acids. Trimming pared 5 bases from V and 3 bases from J, leaving 10 bases between. The CDR3 protein is CASSVGREETQYF. CDR3 nucleotide sequence: TGTGCCAGCAGTGTTGGCCGAGAAGAGACCCAGTACTTC.

The chain combines TRBV5-1 with TRBJ2-5; weak D call: TRBD1 (6 bases). V was trimmed by 5 bases and J by 1 base, leaving 21 bases between them. Germline CDR1 SGHRS, CDR2 YFSETQ. CDR3 size: 17 residues. The CDR3 bases are TGCGCCAGCAGTCTAAACAGGGTAGGAAGTTCCCAAGAGACCCAGTACTTC. This encodes CASSLNRVGSSQETQYF.

The genes are TRBV19 and TRBJ2-3, with 7 positions matching TRBD2. Germline-derived CDR1 and CDR2 are LNHDA and SQIVND (reference sequence). The length of the CDR3 is 13 residues. After removal of 4 bases from V and 3 bases from J, the junction contained 1 base not matched to a gene. The CDR3 sequence is CASSKRGTDTQYF. The CDR3, as DNA: TGTGCCAGTAGTAAGCGGGGAACAGATACGCAGTATTTT.

J is TRBJ2-7 and V is TRBV19; 10 nucleotides line up with TRBD1. V lost 7 bases, J lost 6 bases, and 15 bases stayed unmatched. This CDR3 region has 16 residues. The germline gives CDR1 LNHDA, CDR2 SQIVND (reference sequence). CDR3 sequence (DNA): TGTGCCAGTAAGAAATGGACTGGACAGGGGGGCGGCGAGCAGTACTTC. Translating it yields CASKKWTGQGGGEQYF. The entire variable domain, with the rest obtained from reference TRBV19 and TRBJ2-7, is as follows: DGGITQSPKYLFRKEGQNVTLSCEQNLNHDAMYWYRQDPGQGLRLIYYSQIVNDFQKGDIAEGYSVSREKKESFPLTVTSAQKNPTAFYLCASKKWTGQGGGEQYFGPGTRLTVT.

The gene calls are TRBV20-1 and TRBJ2-7, with TRBD1 identical over 8 bases. In germline, CDR1 is DFQATT, CDR2 SNEGSKA (reference sequence). The CDR3 is 11 amino acids. The V and J ends lost 6 bases and 7 bases, in that order; junction bases with no gene match: 5. CDR3 loop: CSAATGEEQYF. In DNA form, the CDR3 reads TGCAGTGCCGCGACAGGGGAGGAGCAGTACTTC.

This sequence joins TRBV9 and TRBJ1-2, with a possible D match to TRBD1 (6 bases). In germline, CDR1 is SGDLS, CDR2 YYNGEE. This CDR3 is built from 14 residues. V was cut by 3 bases and J by 4 bases, with 13 bases left in between. The DNA for the CDR3 is TGTGCCAGCAGCGCATACAGGGACGGCTATGGCTACACCTTC. It specifies CASSAYRDGYGYTF.

The rearrangement uses TRBV18 and TRBJ1-4; tentative D call: TRBD1 (5 bases). Germline V lookup: CDR1 KGHSH, CDR2 LQKENI. This CDR3 comprises 14 residues. The V and J ends lost 6 bases and 7 bases respectively, with 15 bases between them. The CDR3 region is CASSRDGLFEKLFF. The CDR3, as DNA: TGTGCCAGCTCCAGGGACGGCCTTTTTGAAAAACTGTTTTTT.

The chain carries TRBV6-6 and TRBJ1-2; 8 bases fit TRBD1. The germline V gene has CDR1 MNHNY and CDR2 SVGAGI (reference sequence). The J segment lost 5 bases and the V segment lost 6 bases, leaving 11 bases of the junction unmatched. The CDR3 loop spans 15 amino acids. CDR3 DNA: TGTGCCAGCAGATCCACCCGACAGGGGCCTTATGGCTACACCTTC. Translation: CASRSTRQGPYGYTF.

The chain links TRBV7-7 to TRBJ2-3; D remains ambiguous. The CDR3 has 13 amino acids. V was cut by 1 base and J by 2 bases, with 4 bases left in between. Germline CDR1 reads SSHAT; CDR2 reads FNYEAQ (reference sequence). CDR3 coding DNA: TGTGCCAGCAGCTTAGGCCCCACAGATACGCAGTATTTT. Translation gives CASSLGPTDTQYF.

V is TRBV6-5 and J is TRBJ2-3, with D tentatively TRBD2 (6 bases). Germline assignment: CDR1 MNHEY and CDR2 SVGAGI. Trimming stripped 0 bases from V and 0 bases from J, with 10 bases between. The CDR3 contains 16 residues. The CDR3 sequence: CASSYSSGLSTDTQYF. The DNA of the CDR3 is TGTGCCAGCAGTTACTCGAGCGGACTAAGCACAGATACGCAGTATTTT.

The chain links TRBV7-2 to TRBJ2-4; 7 nucleotides match TRBD2. The CDR3 covers 15 residues. The V and J ends lost 2 bases and 6 bases, in that order; junction bases with no gene match: 7. Per the germline V gene, CDR1 is SGHTA and CDR2 is FQGNSA. CDR3 coding DNA: TGTGCCAGCAGCTTAATTGTCGGGGGGAGAAACATTCAGTACTTC. Its translation is CASSLIVGGRNIQYF.

The chain carries TRBV10-3 and TRBJ2-1; D gene unclear. V lost 0 bases to trimming and J lost 5 bases, with 8 bases between them. CDR1 is ENHRY and CDR2 is SYGVKD in the germline V gene. CDR3 length: 14 residues. This chain's CDR3 is CAISESGQDNEQFF. The CDR3 coding sequence is TGTGCCATCAGTGAGTCCGGTCAGGACAATGAGCAGTTCTTC.

V and J are TRBV5-6 and TRBJ1-1; D remains unclear. The CDR3 spans 14 residues. Germline assignment: CDR1 SGHDT and CDR2 YYEEEE. V gave up 2 bases and J gave up 0 bases, with 8 bases separating them. CDR3 sequence: CASSFWRLNTEAFF. For the CDR3, the DNA is TGTGCCAGCAGCTTTTGGAGGCTGAACACTGAAGCTTTCTTT.

This chain connects TRBV7-2 to TRBJ1-2; D is ambiguous. The CDR3 length is 13 residues. V dropped 1 base and J dropped 4 bases, with 7 bases sitting between them. The V gene's germline CDR1 is SGHTA and CDR2 FQGNSA. The CDR3 loop reads CASSLGWSYGYTF. The CDR3 nucleotides are TGTGCCAGCAGCTTAGGATGGAGCTATGGCTACACCTTC.

V is TRBV15 and J is TRBJ1-1; D call uncertain. Looked up from germline, CDR1 is LNHNV and CDR2 is YYDKDF (reference sequence). Trimming pared 0 bases from V and 1 base from J, leaving 3 bases between. This CDR3 contains 13 residues. The CDR3 sequence is CATSRDGNTEAFF. The CDR3 nucleotides are TGTGCCACCAGCAGAGACGGGAACACTGAAGCTTTCTTT. The complete variable domain, with remaining parts taken from reference TRBV15 and TRBJ1-1, reads DAMVIQNPRYQVTQFGKPVTLSCSQTLNHNVMYWYQQKSSQAPKLLFHYYDKDFNNEADTPDNFQSRRPNTSFCFLDIRSPGLGDTAMYLCATSRDGNTEAFFGQGTRLTVV.

V gene TRBV4-1 combines with J gene TRBJ1-4; unclear D gene. V was pared by 4 bases and J by 6 bases, with 12 bases between. Germline V gene sequence: CDR1 MGHRA, CDR2 YSYEKL. This CDR3 contains 14 residues. The CDR3 region is CASSLEGVYEKLFF. As DNA, the CDR3 is TGCGCCAGCAGCCTGGAGGGTGTTTATGAAAAACTGTTTTTT.

This chain joins TRBV18 and TRBJ1-1; D possibly corresponds to TRBD1 (5 bases). Trimming removed 0 bases at V and 0 bases at J, with 11 bases between. The CDR3 has 16 amino acids. The germline V gene has CDR1 KGHSH and CDR2 LQKENI. The CDR3 spells CASSPPRTRMNTEAFF. In DNA form, the CDR3 reads TGTGCCAGCTCACCACCCCGGACAAGGATGAACACTGAAGCTTTCTTT. Together with reference TRBV18 and TRBJ1-1, the CDR3 gives the full variable domain: NAGVMQNPRHLVRRRGQEARLRCSPMKGHSHVYWYRQLPEEGLKFMVYLQKENIIDESGMPKERFSAEFPKEGPSILRIQQVVRGDSAAYFCASSPPRTRMNTEAFFGQGTRLTVV.

V and J are TRBV5-6 and TRBJ1-4; no reliable D call. V was cut by 6 bases and J by 4 bases, with 16 bases left in between. This CDR3 comprises 15 residues. Germline V gene sequence: CDR1 SGHDT, CDR2 YYEEEE. CDR3 nucleotide sequence: TGTGCCAGCACCCAGACCTTGGGATATAATGAAAAACTGTTTTTT. The encoded protein is CASTQTLGYNEKLFF.

V and J are TRBV5-4 and TRBJ1-2; 9 bases line up with TRBD1. Trimming cost V 6 bases and J 8 bases; bases outside gene matches: 23. This CDR3 contains 18 residues. CDR1 and CDR2 from the germline V gene are SGHNT and YYREEE (reference sequence). The CDR3 loop is CASTQSLDRDRVLRGYTF. DNA for the CDR3: TGTGCCAGCACTCAGAGCCTCGACCGGGACAGGGTTCTGAGGGGCTACACCTTC.

The chain carries TRBV2 and TRBJ1-2, with D hard to call. This CDR3 contains 13 residues. Germline assignment: CDR1 SNHLY and CDR2 FYNNEI. The V end was cut by 6 bases, the J end by 4 bases, with 12 bases between. CDR3 bases: TGTGCCAGCAGGAGGACGGACTTCTATGGCTACACCTTC. This encodes CASRRTDFYGYTF. Using reference TRBV2 and TRBJ1-2 for the parts outside the CDR3, the full variable domain is EPEVTQTPSHQVTQMGQEVILRCVPISNHLYFYWYRQILGQKVEFLVSFYNNEISEKSEIFDDQFSVERPDGSNFTLKIRSTKLEDSAMYFCASRRTDFYGYTFGSGTRLTVV.